The clone carrying this TCR beta chain was seen repeatedly, ten times or more. Its matching antigen is unknown. Amplified TCR beta CDR3 regions came from RNA transcripts. The HTBI set primed first-round TCR CDR3 RT-PCR. A single record per CDR3 protein comes from TCRdb applying MiXCR to the multiplex PCR reads. Found here are hundreds of thousands of distinct CDR3 sequences, approximately 15% of them singletons; the top ten hold more than 5%. These data originate in a study of T cells in Graves' hyperthyroidism and ophthalmopathy. Notes on the study in general: Using 13 V-J features, a model discriminated ophthalmopathy from stable hyperthyroidism. Median prediction lead before ophthalmopathy onset was 5 to 7 months with the model.

This CDR3 comprises 14 residues. Germline V gene lookup returns CDR1 LGHNA and CDR2 YSLEER. Trimming left V 0 bases short and J 6 bases short, with 11 bases between. The chain uses TRBV4-3 and TRBJ1-2; D gene uncertain. The receptor was isolated from a young woman with Graves' hyperthyroidism that later progressed to Graves' ophthalmopathy. Sequencing input: blood. This CDR3 is CASSQDSAANGYTF. CDR3 in DNA: TGCGCCAGCAGCCAAGATAGCGCAGCTAATGGCTACACCTTC.